The source of this TCR gamma chain is a study of intestinal T cells in coeliac disease. Broader study findings: Degraded FFPE DNA template probably caused partial TCR sequence loss per sample. Reported leave-one-out accuracy of TRD kmer clustering was roughly 90%. TRG clustering correctly classified 51 of 54 biopsies (roughly 94%). Age differed significantly between coeliac patients and controls.

Genomic DNA came from ten roughly 4.9-µm formalin-fixed paraffin-embedded scrolls per case. After removal of 2 bases from V and 6 bases from J, the junction contained 13 bases not matched to a gene. The CDR3 has 15 residues. Looked up from germline, CDR1 is GITISATS and CDR2 is ISYDGTV (reference sequence). In its sample, this clone was seen once. Its antigen remains unknown. The TRG library came from about 0.2 ug of biopsy DNA amplified with LymphoTrack primers. TCRdb re-processed the multiplex PCR reads using CATT. The profile shows about 360 gamma-chain clones, 56% of them singletons. The chain is built from TRGV9 and TRGJ1 or TRGJ2. The material sequenced was a duodenal biopsy. The source of this sequence is a human donor who served as a control with a normal duodenal biopsy, not a healthy volunteer. DNA of the CDR3: TGTGCCTTGTGGGAGGCTGCCCTATTTATTTATAAGAAACTCTTT. Protein product: CALWEAALFIYKKLF.